Sequencing of this TCR beta chain was carried out in a study of CD8 T cells in ankylosing spondylitis. Regarding the study as a whole: Significant enrichment of disease-linked clones was reported in matched ankylosing spondylitis synovial fluid.

TCRdb processed the 5' RACE reads anew with MiXCR; each CDR3 protein has one entry. Of roughly 280,000 distinct CDR3 sequences listed, roughly 20% are singletons. Germline CDR1 reads DFQATT; CDR2 reads SNEGSKA (reference sequence). J gave up 6 bases and V 3 bases, and 7 bases lay outside the gene matches. The CDR3 is made up of 15 amino acids. This clonotype has just a few counts. Its antigen is undetermined. This sequence originates from a male donor with ankylosing spondylitis or in good health (not recorded which). What was sequenced was blood, either unsorted or a sorted T cell fraction (not recorded which). The rearrangement uses TRBV20-1 and TRBJ1-6; 8 bases fit TRBD1. CDR3 coding DNA: TGCAGTGCTAGTCGGGCAACAGGGGGTAATTCACCCCTCCACTTT. Its protein product is CSASRATGGNSPLHF.